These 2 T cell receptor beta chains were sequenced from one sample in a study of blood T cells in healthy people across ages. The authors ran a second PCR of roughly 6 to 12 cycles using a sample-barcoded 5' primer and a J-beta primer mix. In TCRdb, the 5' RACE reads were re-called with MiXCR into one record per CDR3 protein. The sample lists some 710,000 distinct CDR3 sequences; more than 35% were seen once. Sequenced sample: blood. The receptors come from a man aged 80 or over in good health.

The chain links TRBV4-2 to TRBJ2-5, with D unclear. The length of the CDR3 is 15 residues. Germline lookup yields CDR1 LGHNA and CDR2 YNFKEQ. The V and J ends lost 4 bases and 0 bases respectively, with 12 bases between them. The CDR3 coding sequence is TGTGCCAGCAGCCCGACTGCGAATAACCAAGAGACCCAGTACTTC. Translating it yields CASSPTANNQETQYF.

This CDR3 is CASSSPASGSSYNEQFF. CDR3 bases: TGTGCCAGCAGTTCCCCCGCTAGCGGAAGCTCCTACAATGAGCAGTTCTTC. The chain links TRBV28 to TRBJ2-1, with 7 nucleotides matching TRBD2. CDR3 length: 17 amino acids. Germline loops: CDR1 MDHEN, CDR2 SYDVKM. After removal of 4 bases from V and 0 bases from J, the junction contained 9 bases not matched to a gene.